One sample yielded the 5 T cell receptor beta chains listed below, sequenced in a study of T cell responses to AZD1222 COVID-19 vaccine. Libraries were prepared by immunoSEQ multiplex PCR; TCRdb keeps only in-frame clonotypes and omits some of them. The sample yields over 100,000 clones, roughly nine tenths seen once. The material sequenced was peripheral blood, taken on day 0 of AZD1222 vaccination. Receptor source: an adult in good health.

The chain carries TRBV5-1 and TRBJ2-7, with D possibly called TRBD1 or TRBD2 (5 bases each). The length of the CDR3 is 15 residues. Trimming took off 0 bases at V and 2 bases at J, with 12 bases between the two ends. Per germline, CDR1 SGHRS and CDR2 YFSETQ. DNA for the CDR3: TGCGCCAGCAGCTTGGCCGGGGCCATAGCCTACGAGCAGTACTTC. Encoded protein: CASSLAGAIAYEQYF. Full variable domain (missing parts from reference TRBV5-1 and TRBJ2-7): KAGVTQTPRYLIKTRGQQVTLSCSPISGHRSVSWYQQTPGQGLQFLFEYFSETQRNKGNFPGRFSGRQFSNSRSEMNVSTLELGDSALYLCASSLAGAIAYEQYFGPGTRLTVT.

This clone was counted once. The rearrangement links TRBV5-1 to TRBJ2-1; 11 positions agree with TRBD1. V lost 4 bases to trimming and J lost 2 bases; unmatched junction nucleotides: 2. From germline, CDR1 is SGHRS and CDR2 YFSETQ. CDR3 size: 15 residues. The CDR3 reads CASSAGQGAYNEQFF. The CDR3 nucleotides read TGCGCCAGCAGCGCGGGACAGGGGGCCTACAATGAGCAGTTCTTC.

To note about this clone: This CDR3 fails to terminate in the conserved phenylalanine or tryptophan, so it likely reflects a read error. Because the CDR3's place on the DNA is in doubt, the DNA is left out and the CDR3 is given as listed by TCRdb. This chain connects TRBV12-2 to TRBJ1-1. TRBV12-2 is described as a pseudogene. Counting both end residues, the CDR3 totals 11 amino acids. The CDR3 region is CASRLAPGGLS.

This clone has only one observation. CDR3 loop: CASSPGGGTSGRDMRTYEQYF. CDR3 coding DNA: TGCGCCAGCAGTCCTGGAGGGGGGACTAGCGGGAGGGACATGAGGACATACGAGCAGTACTTC. The rearrangement links TRBV23-1 to TRBJ2-7; 16 positions match TRBD2. TRBV23-1 belongs to the ORF category, with a function that is uncertain. The junction had 19 bases not matched to a gene; V was cut back by 4 bases and J by 4 bases. CDR3 length: 21 amino acids.

This sequence joins TRBV24-1 and TRBJ2-1, with D perhaps assigned TRBD1 or TRBD2 (7 bases each). This CDR3 spans 15 amino acids. The V end lost 5 bases, the J end lost 9 bases, and 19 bases lay between the germline ends. Germline values: CDR1 KGHDR, CDR2 SFDVKD. CDR3 nucleotide sequence: TGTGCCACCAGTGTCTCGCAGGGGGGGAATACTGAGCAGTTCTTC. Protein product: CATSVSQGGNTEQFF.